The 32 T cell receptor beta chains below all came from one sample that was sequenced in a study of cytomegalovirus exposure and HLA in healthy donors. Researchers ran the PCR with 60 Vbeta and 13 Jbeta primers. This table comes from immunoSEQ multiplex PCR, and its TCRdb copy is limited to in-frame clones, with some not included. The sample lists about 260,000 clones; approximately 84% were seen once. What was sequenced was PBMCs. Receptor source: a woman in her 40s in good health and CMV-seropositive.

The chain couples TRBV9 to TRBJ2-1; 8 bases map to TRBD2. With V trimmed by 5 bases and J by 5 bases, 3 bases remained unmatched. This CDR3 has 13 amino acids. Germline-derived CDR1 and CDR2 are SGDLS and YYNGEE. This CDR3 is CASSAGGDNEQFF. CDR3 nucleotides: TGTGCCAGCAGTGCGGGAGGCGACAATGAGCAGTTCTTC.

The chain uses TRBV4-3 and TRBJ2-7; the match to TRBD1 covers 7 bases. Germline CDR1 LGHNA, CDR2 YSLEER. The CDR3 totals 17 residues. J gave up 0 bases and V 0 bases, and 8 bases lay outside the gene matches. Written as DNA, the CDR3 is TGCGCCAGCAGCCAAGATTCCGGGACAGCGAGCTCCTACGAGCAGTACTTC. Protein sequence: CASSQDSGTASSYEQYF.

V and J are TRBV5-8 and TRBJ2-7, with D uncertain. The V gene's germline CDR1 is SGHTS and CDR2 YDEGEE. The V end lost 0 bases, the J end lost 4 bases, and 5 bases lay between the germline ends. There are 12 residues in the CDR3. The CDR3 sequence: CASSLALYEQYF. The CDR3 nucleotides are TGTGCCAGCAGCTTGGCCCTATACGAGCAGTACTTC.

The CDR3 bases are TGTGCCAGCAGTAACGACAGGGAATATGAAAAACTGTTTTTT. This translates into CASSNDREYEKLFF. This chain connects TRBV6-5 to TRBJ1-4, with 7 bases matching TRBD1. The V gene end was trimmed by 5 bases and the J gene end by 6 bases; junction bases not matched to a gene: 6. Germline V gene data show CDR1 as MNHEY and CDR2 as SVGAGI. The CDR3 extends over 14 amino acids.

The CDR3 DNA follows: TGTGCCAGCAGTTTGCTCGACAGGGGGTTCCAGTACTTC. It specifies CASSLLDRGFQYF. The chain combines TRBV28 with TRBJ2-7, with 9 bases matching TRBD1. CDR1 is MDHEN and CDR2 is SYDVKM in the germline V gene. With 3 bases clipped from V and 10 bases from J, the junction kept 7 bases outside the gene matches. The CDR3 contains 13 residues.

CDR3 in amino acids: CASSRDNRRETQYF. CDR3 bases: TGTGCCAGCAGCCGGGACAACCGCCGGGAGACCCAGTACTTC. V and J are TRBV6-5 and TRBJ2-5, with D possibly being TRBD1 (6 bases). V was cut by 6 bases and J by 5 bases, with 16 bases left in between. CDR1 and CDR2 (germline): MNHEY, SVGAGI. CDR3 length: 14 residues.

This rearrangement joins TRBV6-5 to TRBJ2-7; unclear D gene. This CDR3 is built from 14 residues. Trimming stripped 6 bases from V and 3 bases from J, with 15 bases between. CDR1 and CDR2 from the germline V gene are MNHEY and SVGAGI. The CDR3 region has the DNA TGTGCCAGCAGCCCCCTCCCTAGATACTACGAGCAGTACTTC. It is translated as CASSPLPRYYEQYF.

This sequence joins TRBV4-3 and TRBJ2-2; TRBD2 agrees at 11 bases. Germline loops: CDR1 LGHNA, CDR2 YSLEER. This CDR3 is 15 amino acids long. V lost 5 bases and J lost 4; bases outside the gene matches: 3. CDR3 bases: TGCGCCAGCAGCTCCACTAGCGGGAGCACCGGGGAGCTGTTTTTT. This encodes CASSSTSGSTGELFF.

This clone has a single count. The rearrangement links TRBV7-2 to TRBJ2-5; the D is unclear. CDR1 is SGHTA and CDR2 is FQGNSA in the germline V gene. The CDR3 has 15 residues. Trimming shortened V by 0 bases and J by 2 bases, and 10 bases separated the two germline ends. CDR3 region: CASSLALSEQETQYF. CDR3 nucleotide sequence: TGTGCCAGCAGCTTAGCGCTGAGCGAGCAAGAGACCCAGTACTTC.

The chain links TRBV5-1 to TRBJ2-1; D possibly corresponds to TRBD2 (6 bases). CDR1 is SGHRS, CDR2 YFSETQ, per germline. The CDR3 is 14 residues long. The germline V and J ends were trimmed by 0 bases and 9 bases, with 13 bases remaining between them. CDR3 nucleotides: TGCGCCAGCAGCTTGGCGTACGGGGGAGGTGAGCAGTTCTTC. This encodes CASSLAYGGGEQFF.

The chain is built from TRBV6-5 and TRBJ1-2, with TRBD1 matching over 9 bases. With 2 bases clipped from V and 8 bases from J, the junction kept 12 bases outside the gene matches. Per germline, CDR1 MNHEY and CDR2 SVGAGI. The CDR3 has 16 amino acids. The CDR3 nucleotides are TGTGCCAGCAGTTACGCCGTTCCCGGGACAGGGAGCGGCTACACCTTC. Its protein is CASSYAVPGTGSGYTF.

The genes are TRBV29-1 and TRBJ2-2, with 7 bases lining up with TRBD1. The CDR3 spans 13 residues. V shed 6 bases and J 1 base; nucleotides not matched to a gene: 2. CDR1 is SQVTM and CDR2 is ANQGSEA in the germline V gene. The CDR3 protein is CSVRTGNTGELFF. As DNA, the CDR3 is TGCAGCGTCCGGACAGGGAACACCGGGGAGCTGTTTTTT.

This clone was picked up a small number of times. The CDR3 nucleotides are TGTGCCAGCAGAATCGGACTAGCGGTCCTCAATGAGCAGTTCTTC. The encoded protein is CASRIGLAVLNEQFF. V usage is TRBV28 and J usage is TRBJ2-1; 10 positions match TRBD2. The CDR3 spans 15 residues. V shed 6 bases and J 6 bases; nucleotides not matched to a gene: 8. CDR1 is MDHEN, CDR2 SYDVKM, per germline.

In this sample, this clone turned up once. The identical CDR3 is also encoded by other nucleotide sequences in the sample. CDR3 DNA: TGCAGTGCTAGAGACAGGGAGACCCAGTACTTC. Amino acids: CSARDRETQYF. The V and J genes are TRBV20-1 and TRBJ2-5; D uncertain. The CDR3 loop spans 11 amino acids. V lost 0 bases and J lost 5, with 4 bases in between. Germline V gives CDR1 DFQATT, CDR2 SNEGSKA (reference sequence).

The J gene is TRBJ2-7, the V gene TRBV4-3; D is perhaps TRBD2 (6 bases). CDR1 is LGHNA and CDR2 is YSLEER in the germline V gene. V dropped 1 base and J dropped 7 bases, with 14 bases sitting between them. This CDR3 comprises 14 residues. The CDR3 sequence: CASSQGGGTGEQYF. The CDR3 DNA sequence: TGCGCCAGCAGCCAAGGCGGAGGGACGGGAGAGCAGTACTTC.

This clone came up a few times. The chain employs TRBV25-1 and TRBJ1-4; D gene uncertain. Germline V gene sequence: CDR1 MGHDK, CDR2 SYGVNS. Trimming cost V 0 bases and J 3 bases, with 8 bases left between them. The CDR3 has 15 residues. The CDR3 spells CASSEYGVPNEKLFF. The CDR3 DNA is TGTGCCAGCAGTGAATACGGGGTACCTAATGAAAAACTGTTTTTT.

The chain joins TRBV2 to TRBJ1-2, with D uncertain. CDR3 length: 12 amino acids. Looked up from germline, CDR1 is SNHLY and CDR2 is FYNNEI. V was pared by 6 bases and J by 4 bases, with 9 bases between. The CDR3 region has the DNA TGTGCCAGCAGCCCCGAGGGCTATGGCTACACCTTC. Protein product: CASSPEGYGYTF.

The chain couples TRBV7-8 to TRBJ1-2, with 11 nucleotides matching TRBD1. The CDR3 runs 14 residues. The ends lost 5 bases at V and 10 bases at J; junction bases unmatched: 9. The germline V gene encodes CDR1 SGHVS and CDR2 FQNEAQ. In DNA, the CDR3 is TGTGCCAGCAGCAATTCCGGGACAGGGGGAGTCTACACCTTC. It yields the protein CASSNSGTGGVYTF.

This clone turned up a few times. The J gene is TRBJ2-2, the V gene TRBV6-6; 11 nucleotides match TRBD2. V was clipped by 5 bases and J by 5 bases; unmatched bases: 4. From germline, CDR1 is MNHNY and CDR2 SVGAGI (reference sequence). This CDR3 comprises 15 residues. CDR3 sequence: CASSRLAGSTGELFF. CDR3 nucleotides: TGTGCCAGCAGTCGACTAGCGGGGTCTACCGGGGAGCTGTTTTTT.

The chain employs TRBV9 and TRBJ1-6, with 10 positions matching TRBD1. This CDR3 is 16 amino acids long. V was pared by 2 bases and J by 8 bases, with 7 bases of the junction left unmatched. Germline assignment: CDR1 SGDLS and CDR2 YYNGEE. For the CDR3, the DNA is TGTGCCAGCAGCGTTTCTGACAGGGGGCAATATTCACCCCTCCACTTT. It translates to CASSVSDRGQYSPLHF. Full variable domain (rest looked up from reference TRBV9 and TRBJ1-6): DSGVTQTPKHLITATGQRVTLRCSPRSGDLSVYWYQQSLDQGLQFLIQYYNGEERAKGNILERFSAQQFPDLHSELNLSSLELGDSALYFCASSVSDRGQYSPLHFGNGTRLTVT.

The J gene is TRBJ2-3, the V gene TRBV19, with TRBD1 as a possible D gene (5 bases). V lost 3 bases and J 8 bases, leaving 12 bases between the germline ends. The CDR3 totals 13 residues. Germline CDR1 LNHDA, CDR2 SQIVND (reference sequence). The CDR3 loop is CASSIQVQGTQYF. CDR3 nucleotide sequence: TGTGCCAGTAGTATTCAGGTCCAGGGTACGCAGTATTTT.

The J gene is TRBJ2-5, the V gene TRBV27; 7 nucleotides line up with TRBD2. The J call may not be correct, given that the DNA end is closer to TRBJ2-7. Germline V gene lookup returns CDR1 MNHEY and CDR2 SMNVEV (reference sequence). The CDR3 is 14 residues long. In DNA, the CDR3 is TGTGCCAGCAGTTTAGGGGGGGGGAAGTACGAGCAGTACTTC. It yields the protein CASSLGGGKYEQYF.

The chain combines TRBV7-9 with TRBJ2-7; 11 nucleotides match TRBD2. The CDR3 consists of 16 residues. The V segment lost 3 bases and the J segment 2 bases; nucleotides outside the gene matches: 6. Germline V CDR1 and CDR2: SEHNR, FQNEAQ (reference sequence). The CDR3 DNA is TGTGCCAGCAGCTTGACTAGCGGGAACCTCCCCTACGAGCAGTACTTC. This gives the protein CASSLTSGNLPYEQYF.

CDR3 amino acids: CASSLDMQGAGGYTF. In DNA, the CDR3 is TGTGCCAGCAGCTTGGACATGCAGGGGGCAGGGGGCTACACCTTC. The chain joins TRBV7-9 to TRBJ1-2; 8 bases match TRBD1. J was trimmed by 8 bases and V by 3 bases; bases with no gene match: 11. Germline CDR1 reads SEHNR; CDR2 reads FQNEAQ (reference sequence). This CDR3 has 15 amino acids.

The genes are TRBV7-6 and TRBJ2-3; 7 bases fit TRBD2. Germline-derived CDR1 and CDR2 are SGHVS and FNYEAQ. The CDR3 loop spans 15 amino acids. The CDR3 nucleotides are TGTGGATCATCTCACCTGGCGGGAGCCGAAGATACGCAGTATTTT. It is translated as CGSSHLAGAEDTQYF.

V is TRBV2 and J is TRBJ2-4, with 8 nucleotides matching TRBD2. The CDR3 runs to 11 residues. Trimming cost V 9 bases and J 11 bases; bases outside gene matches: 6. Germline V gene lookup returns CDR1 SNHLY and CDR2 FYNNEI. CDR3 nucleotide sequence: TGTGCCAGTGGACTAGCTGAAGTTCAGTACTTC. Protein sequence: CASGLAEVQYF.

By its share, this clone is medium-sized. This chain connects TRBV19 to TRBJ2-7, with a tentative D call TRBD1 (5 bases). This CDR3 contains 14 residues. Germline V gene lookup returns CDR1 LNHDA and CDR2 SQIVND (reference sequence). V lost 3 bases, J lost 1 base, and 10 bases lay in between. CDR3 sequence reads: CASSINAGSYEQYF. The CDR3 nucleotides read TGTGCCAGTAGTATTAACGCAGGGTCCTACGAGCAGTACTTC.

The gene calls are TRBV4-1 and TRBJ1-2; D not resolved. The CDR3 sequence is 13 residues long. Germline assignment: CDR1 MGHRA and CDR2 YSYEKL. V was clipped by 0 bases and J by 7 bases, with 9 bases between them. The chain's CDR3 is CASSQDNSPGYTF. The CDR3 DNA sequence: TGCGCCAGCAGCCAAGATAACAGCCCTGGCTACACCTTC.

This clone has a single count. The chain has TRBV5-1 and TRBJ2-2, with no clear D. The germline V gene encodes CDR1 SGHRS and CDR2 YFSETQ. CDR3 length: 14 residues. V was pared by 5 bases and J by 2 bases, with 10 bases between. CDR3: CASSTTSNTGELFF. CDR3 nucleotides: TGCGCCAGCAGTACAACATCAAACACCGGGGAGCTGTTTTTT.

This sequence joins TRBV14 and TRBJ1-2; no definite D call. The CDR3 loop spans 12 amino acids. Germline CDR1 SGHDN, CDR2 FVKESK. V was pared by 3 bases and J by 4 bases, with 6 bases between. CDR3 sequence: CASSHTSYGYTF. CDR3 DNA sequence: TGTGCCAGCAGCCATACATCCTATGGCTACACCTTC.

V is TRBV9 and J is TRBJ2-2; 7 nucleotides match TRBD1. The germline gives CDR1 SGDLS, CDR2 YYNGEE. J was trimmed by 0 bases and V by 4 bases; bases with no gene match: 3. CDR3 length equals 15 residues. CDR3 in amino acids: CASSPTGTNTGELFF. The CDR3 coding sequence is TGTGCCAGCAGCCCGACAGGGACGAACACCGGGGAGCTGTTTTTT.

CDR3: CASSRGGTGNYEQYF. The CDR3 coding sequence is TGCGCCAGCAGCCGGGGGGGAACAGGCAACTACGAGCAGTACTTC. The chain uses TRBV5-1 and TRBJ2-7, with TRBD2 matching over 8 bases. With 4 bases clipped from V and 3 bases from J, the junction kept 9 bases outside the gene matches. Germline-derived CDR1 and CDR2 are SGHRS and YFSETQ. The CDR3 is 15 residues long.